This T cell receptor (beta chain) comes out of a study of beta chain features in type 1 diabetes (dated by TCRdb to about 2018). General notes on the study: Patients and healthy donors did not differ in mean age, gender distribution, total cell number or subset yield. A total of 85 million to 140 million sorted cells were examined across all samples, and a strong correlation was observed between cell number per subset and RNA yield. The study compared TCRB repertoires of sorted circulating CD4+ T cell subsets between recently diagnosed type 1 diabetes patients and matched healthy donors. Naive and central memory subsets were obtained from all 30 or so donors, but regulatory and stem cell-like memory subsets were isolated from only 8 patients and roughly eight healthy donors.

V lost 4 bases and J lost 3 bases; the stretch between them is 6 bases long. The CDR3 runs 13 amino acids, cysteine and phenylalanine included. The only DNA kept is the CDR3, 39 bases in frame from the first base. CDR1 and CDR2 are read off the germline V gene (reference sequence) as MNHNY and SVGAGI. A single peripheral blood draw of about 116 mL on average was collected from each donor into heparinised tubes. A BD FACSAria II was used to sort naive, central memory, regulatory and stem cell-like memory CD4+ T cells with a panel that included CD45RO, CCR7, CD25, CD127, CD95 and CD27. Purity was above 95% for every sorted population. PBMCs were separated immediately by Lymphoprep density gradient centrifugation and were stained directly, without being cultured. Samples were stained and sorted in pairs, with one healthy donor and one patient per experiment, so that batch effects were minimized. Summary of the overall study and its limitations: In all four CD4+ subsets, TCRB CDR3 length was moderately but significantly shorter in type 1 diabetes patients. Shorter templates might have been favored by PCR, but patient and control samples were amplified and corrected together, so both groups would have been affected equally by any skew. Fewer insertions and more nucleotide deletions at VDJ recombination sites were observed in patients with type 1 diabetes, implying thymic rearrangement abnormalities. Because cDNA was sequenced instead of genomic DNA, highly expressing activated cells could be over-represented, though the groups showed no difference in activation or CD3 levels. Because the HLA sub-analyses included only small numbers of individuals, any influence of HLA type on TCRB rearrangement was left unresolved. The naive, central memory and regulatory TCRB repertoires appeared to resemble one another more closely among patients than among healthy donors.

The entire isolated RNA was reverse transcribed using the High Capacity cDNA Reverse Transcription Kit, and thus expressed TCRB transcripts were sequenced. Naive, central memory and regulatory T cell samples underwent deep immunoSEQ sequencing, averaging around 3.9 million total reads per sample. Sorted cells were lysed in RLT buffer and RNA was extracted with DNase-treated RNeasy Micro or Mini kits, depending on cell number. To prevent cross-contamination, every cell subset was processed on its own, while patient and healthy donor samples were processed together. Using the immunoSEQ multiplex PCR, TCRB sequences were amplified from cDNA into 87-bp fragments spanning the CDR3 region. Sequencing of the amplicons was done on the Illumina HiSeq platform. The source study handled its data this way. PCR bias was corrected computationally using synthetic template baselines, and reads within Hamming distance 2 were collapsed, with unmergeable singletons discarded. Reads were aligned against IMGT to assign V, D and J genes, CDR3 length and insertions or deletions at six rearrangement sites. Within each subset, clonotype counts were normalized to sorted cell number, and only after that were true diversity and Gini coefficients computed with the tcR R package. The overlap coefficient, calculated on TCRB nucleotide sequences, was used to quantify repertoire sharing. This is the immuneACCESS table as TCRdb keeps it, with only in-frame sequences that have V and J called. A part of the clones is gone; compared with another copy, unresolved V genes explain less than half, and the rest is unexplained. The V and J calls and the clone size are those of that table, but D and trimming were determined from the DNA. This sample has roughly 150,000 clones in its table, and 6.5% to 9.5% of those were observed once. The ten biggest clones cover around 0.94% of the sample.

The table lists this clone with a few counts. Its recognized antigen is unknown. No much larger clonotype is one base removed from it; base qualities were not supplied. The receptor comes from a woman aged 40 to 49 with type 1 diabetes. Sequences were obtained from central memory CD4+ T cells from blood. The V and J segments used are TRBV6-6 and TRBJ2-2; there is no confident call for the D gene. The CDR3 region reads CASSLEYTGELFF. The nucleotide sequence reads TGTGCCAGCAGTTTGGAGTACACCGGGGAGCTGTTTTTT.